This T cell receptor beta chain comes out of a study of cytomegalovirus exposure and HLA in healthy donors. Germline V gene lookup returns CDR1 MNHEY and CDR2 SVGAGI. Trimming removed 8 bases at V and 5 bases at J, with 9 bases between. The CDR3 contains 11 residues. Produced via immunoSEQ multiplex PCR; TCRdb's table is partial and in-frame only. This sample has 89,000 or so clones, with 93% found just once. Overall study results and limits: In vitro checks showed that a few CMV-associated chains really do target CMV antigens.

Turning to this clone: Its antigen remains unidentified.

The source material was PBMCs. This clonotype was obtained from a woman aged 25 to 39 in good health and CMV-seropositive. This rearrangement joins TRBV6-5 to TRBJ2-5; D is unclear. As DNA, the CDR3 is TGTGCCAGCTCGAACTCGGAGACCCAGTACTTC. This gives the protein CASSNSETQYF.